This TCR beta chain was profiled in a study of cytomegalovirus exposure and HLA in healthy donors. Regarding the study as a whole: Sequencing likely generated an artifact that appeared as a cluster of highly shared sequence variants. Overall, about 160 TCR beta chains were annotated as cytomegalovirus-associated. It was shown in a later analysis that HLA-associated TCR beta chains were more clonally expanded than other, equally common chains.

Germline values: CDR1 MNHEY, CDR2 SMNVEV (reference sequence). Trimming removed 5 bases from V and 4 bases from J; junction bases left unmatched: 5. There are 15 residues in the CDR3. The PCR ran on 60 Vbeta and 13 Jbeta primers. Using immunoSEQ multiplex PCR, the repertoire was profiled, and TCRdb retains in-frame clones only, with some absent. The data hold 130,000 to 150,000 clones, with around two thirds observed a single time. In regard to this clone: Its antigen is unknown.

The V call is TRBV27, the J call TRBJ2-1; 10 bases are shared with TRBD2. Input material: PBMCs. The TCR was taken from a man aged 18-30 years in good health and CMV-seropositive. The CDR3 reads CASSQTSGTYNEQFF. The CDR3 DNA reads TGTGCCAGCAGTCAAACTAGCGGGACTTACAATGAGCAGTTCTTC.